This TCR beta chain is drawn from a study of identical twins. This clonotype has ten or more counts. TCRdb reprocessed the 5' RACE reads with MiXCR, giving one entry per CDR3 protein. The table records hundreds of thousands of distinct CDR3 sequences, roughly 6% of them present only once. Germline V CDR1 and CDR2: MNHEY, SVGEGT. This CDR3 comprises 13 residues. J was trimmed by 7 bases and V by 8 bases; bases with no gene match: 9. The sequence was collected from a man in his late teens or twenties in good health. Sequencing was carried out using naive T cells sorted from blood. This chain joins TRBV6-2 or TRBV6-3 and TRBJ2-7; 9 bases map to TRBD1. The CDR3 is CASDRDRANEQYF. The CDR3 nucleotides are TGTGCCAGCGACCGGGACAGGGCTAATGAGCAGTACTTC.